The clone carrying this T cell receptor (beta chain) was seen once. The data belong to a study of blood T cell repertoires in COVID-19. J was trimmed by 4 bases and V by 1 base; bases with no gene match: 4. Germline V gene sequence: CDR1 SGHRS, CDR2 YFSETQ. The CDR3 is 15 residues long. Sequencing used immunoSEQ multiplex PCR; TCRdb keeps in-frame clones, though not all of them. The sample holds 90,000 to 130,000 clones, nearly 90% seen once. Material: peripheral blood. The sequence came from a human donor in a cohort sampled during active COVID-19. The gene calls are TRBV5-1 and TRBJ1-3, with 8 bases aligning to TRBD1. CDR3 loop: CASSLSRDRGNTIYF. In DNA form, the CDR3 reads TGCGCCAGCAGCTTGTCCCGGGACAGGGGAAACACCATATATTTT. The full variable domain, with the rest looked up from reference TRBV5-1 and TRBJ1-3, is KAGVTQTPRYLIKTRGQQVTLSCSPISGHRSVSWYQQTPGQGLQFLFEYFSETQRNKGNFPGRFSGRQFSNSRSEMNVSTLELGDSALYLCASSLSRDRGNTIYFGEGSWLTVV.